What follows are 9 T cell receptor beta chains derived from one specimen sequenced in a study of PD-1 blockade in classical Hodgkin lymphoma. Profiled with immunoSEQ multiplex PCR; TCRdb holds only in-frame clones, not every one. The sample holds about 39,000 clones, around 80% seen once. Time point described: cycle 4 day 1 (C4D1), after more than 5 weeks of nivolumab. Every patient relapsed after autologous stem cell transplantation, and brentuximab vedotin exposure varied. Sequences were derived from peripheral blood mononuclear cells (PBMCs), sampled before the fourth cycle of nivolumab. These receptors all come from a human donor with classical Hodgkin lymphoma.

The gene calls are TRBV7-9 and TRBJ2-1; D call uncertain. The CDR3 consists of 11 residues. The germline CDR1 and CDR2 sequences are SEHNR and FQNEAQ (reference sequence). V was trimmed by 0 bases and J by 9 bases, leaving 3 bases between them. The CDR3, as DNA: TGTGCCAGCAGCTTAGCTCTTGAGCAGTTCTTC. The encoded protein is CASSLALEQFF.

The gene calls are TRBV30 and TRBJ2-7; possibly TRBD1 or TRBD2 for D (5 bases each). Germline loops: CDR1 GTSNPN, CDR2 SVGIG (reference sequence). V lost 7 bases and J 4 bases, leaving 14 bases between the germline ends. The CDR3 is made up of 12 amino acids. The CDR3 nucleotides are TGTGCCTTGAACGGGGCCATTTACGAGCAGTACTTC. Its protein product is CALNGAIYEQYF.

The J gene is TRBJ1-1, the V gene TRBV5-1; D is unresolved. V lost 0 bases to trimming and J lost 0 bases, with 12 bases between them. The V gene's germline CDR1 is SGHRS and CDR2 YFSETQ. The length of the CDR3 is 16 residues. The CDR3: CASSLVPRILNTEAFF. CDR3 DNA sequence: TGCGCCAGCAGCTTGGTTCCGAGGATACTGAACACTGAAGCTTTCTTT.

The chain has TRBV28 and TRBJ2-2; D remains unclear. The CDR3 runs 14 residues. Germline assignment: CDR1 MDHEN and CDR2 SYDVKM. V was cut by 7 bases and J by 7 bases, with 16 bases left in between. The CDR3 DNA sequence: TGTGCCAGCAATCAGTTTTACCTGGGCGGGGAGCTGTTTTTT. Its protein product is CASNQFYLGGELFF. The full variable domain, in which reference TRBV28 and TRBJ2-2 provide the parts outside the CDR3, is DVKVTQSSRYLVKRTGEKVFLECVQDMDHENMFWYRQDPGLGLRLIYFSYDVKMKEKGDIPEGYSVSREKKERFSLILESASTNQTSMYLCASNQFYLGGELFFGEGSRLTVL.

This clone was seen only a few times. V usage is TRBV9 and J usage is TRBJ2-5; weak D call: TRBD2 (6 bases). Germline V lookup: CDR1 SGDLS, CDR2 YYNGEE. This CDR3 spans 15 amino acids. V was shortened by 0 bases and J by 5 bases, with 14 bases between the two germline ends. The CDR3, as DNA: TGTGCCAGCAGCGTAGTCGGGGGTGGAGTGGAGACCCAGTACTTC. Its translation is CASSVVGGGVETQYF.

Details on this clone: Other nucleotide sequences in the sample specify the same CDR3. The gene calls are TRBV28 and TRBJ2-7, with D hard to call. Trimming stripped 2 bases from V and 4 bases from J, with 6 bases between. The germline CDR1 and CDR2 sequences are MDHEN and SYDVKM. The CDR3 runs 12 residues. The CDR3 protein is CASSLGAYEQYF. The CDR3 DNA sequence: TGTGCCAGCAGTTTAGGCGCTTACGAGCAGTACTTC.

This sequence joins TRBV27 and TRBJ2-3; D is uncertain. CDR3 length: 13 residues. Germline CDR1 and CDR2: MNHEY and SMNVEV (reference sequence). The ends were cut back, 5 bases at V and 6 bases at J, with 12 bases in the middle. The CDR3 reads CASSPFLEDTQYF. Written as DNA, the CDR3 is TGTGCCAGCAGTCCCTTTTTAGAGGATACGCAGTATTTT.

This clone was recorded many times. The chain has TRBV30 and TRBJ2-2; maybe TRBD2 (7 bases). V gave up 8 bases and J gave up 2 bases, with 33 bases separating them. The CDR3 sequence is 20 residues long. Per the germline V gene, CDR1 is GTSNPN and CDR2 is SVGIG (reference sequence). The CDR3 nucleotides are TGTGCCCAAAGGGGGGGGTGGCCTAGCGGTCCACACACTAACACCGGGGAGCTGTTTTTT. Translated: CAQRGGWPSGPHTNTGELFF.

This chain links TRBV20-1 with TRBJ1-2, with D unresolved. The V gene's germline CDR1 is DFQATT and CDR2 SNEGSKA (reference sequence). The V gene lost 6 bases and the J gene lost 4 bases, with 9 bases spanning the gap. The CDR3 has 11 amino acids. The CDR3 loop is CSAPRAYGYTF. For the CDR3, the DNA is TGCAGTGCCCCAAGGGCCTATGGCTACACCTTC.